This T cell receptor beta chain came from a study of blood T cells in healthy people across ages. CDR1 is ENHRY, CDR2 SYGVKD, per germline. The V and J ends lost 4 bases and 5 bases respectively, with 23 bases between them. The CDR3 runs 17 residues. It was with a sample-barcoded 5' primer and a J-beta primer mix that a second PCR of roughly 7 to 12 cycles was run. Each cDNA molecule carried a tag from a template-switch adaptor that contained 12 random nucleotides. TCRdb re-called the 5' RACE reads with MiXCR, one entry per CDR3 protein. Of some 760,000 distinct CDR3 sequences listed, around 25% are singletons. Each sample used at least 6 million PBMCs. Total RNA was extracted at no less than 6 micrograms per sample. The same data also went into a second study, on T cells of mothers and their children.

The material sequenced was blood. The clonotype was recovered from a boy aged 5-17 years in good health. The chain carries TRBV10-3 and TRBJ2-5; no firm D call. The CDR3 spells CAISGNPQRTRSETQYF. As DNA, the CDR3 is TGTGCCATCAGTGGAAACCCACAGAGGACGCGTAGCGAGACCCAGTACTTC.